The clone carrying this TCR beta chain was counted a few times. Its antigen is currently unknown. This entry comes from a study of CD8+ T cells in alopecia areata. The overall study: Tofacitinib administration to treated patients was oral, at 5 to 10 mg twice daily. Patients took tofacitinib for 6 to 18 months, followed by 6 drug-free months.

RNA extraction was followed by reverse transcription into cDNA, which acted as the sequencing template. Profiled with immunoSEQ multiplex PCR; TCRdb holds only in-frame clones, not every one. The sample carries some 88,000 clones, around 44% recorded once. Germline values: CDR1 GTSNPN, CDR2 SVGIG (reference sequence). The CDR3 runs 14 residues. Trimming removed 4 bases from V and 5 bases from J; junction bases left unmatched: 8. Treatment meaning: oral pan-JAK inhibitor, 5-10 mg twice daily. Study-level results: Scalp sequencing captures resident alphabeta T cells of normal skin too. Higher clonality was seen in lesional scalp than in normal scalp, especially in alopecia totalis/universalis.

The chain links TRBV30 to TRBJ1-1; 9 positions match TRBD1. This TCR came from a human donor with alopecia areata. The sequencing used CD8+ T cells sorted from blood, collected at week 24, from a patient treated with tofacitinib. The CDR3 nucleotides are TGTGCCTGGACCCTGGGACAGGGTAGGACTGAAGCTTTCTTT. This sequence encodes CAWTLGQGRTEAFF.